This is a list of T cell receptor beta chains from one sample in a study of cytomegalovirus exposure and HLA in healthy donors. Produced via immunoSEQ multiplex PCR; TCRdb's table is partial and in-frame only. The data show around 150,000 clones, 79% seen once. The sequenced material came from PBMCs. Receptors were obtained from a man between 45 and 60 years old in good health and CMV-seropositive. Each CDR3 is given with its conserved first and last residue. The D gene is left open where the match is weak. Clone size is stated in some rows and not others, as once, few, many or a class when expanded.

d_call: -
j_call: TRBJ2-3
v_call: TRBV5-1
clone_size: -
cdr3_aa: CASSLGRGTALLNTQYF
cdr3_nt: TGCGCCAGCAGCTTGGGGCGCGGGACCGCTCTTTTAAATACGCAGTATTTT

d_call: TRBD1
j_call: TRBJ1-2
v_call: TRBV10-1
clone_size: few
cdr3_aa: CASSPDRVNGYTF
cdr3_nt: TGCGCCAGCAGTCCGGACAGGGTGAATGGCTACACCTTC

d_call: -
j_call: TRBJ1-1
v_call: TRBV5-1
clone_size: -
cdr3_aa: CASSLMYLDTEAFF
cdr3_nt: TGCGCCAGCAGCTTGATGTACTTGGACACTGAAGCTTTCTTT

d_call: -
j_call: TRBJ1-2
v_call: TRBV9
clone_size: -
cdr3_aa: CASSVEARVGLGDYGYTF
cdr3_nt: TGTGCCAGCAGCGTAGAAGCGAGAGTCGGATTGGGAGACTATGGCTACACCTTC

d_call: -
j_call: TRBJ2-5
v_call: TRBV27
clone_size: once
cdr3_aa: CASSSQETQYF
cdr3_nt: TGTGCCAGCAGTTCACAAGAGACCCAGTACTTC

d_call: TRBD2
j_call: TRBJ2-7
v_call: TRBV27
clone_size: -
cdr3_aa: CASRGLEASYYEQYF
cdr3_nt: TGTGCCAGCAGAGGACTAGAGGCAAGTTACTACGAGCAGTACTTC

d_call: -
j_call: TRBJ2-1
v_call: TRBV7-9
clone_size: -
cdr3_aa: CASSFAMAQQFF
cdr3_nt: TGTGCCAGCAGCTTTGCCATGGCCCAGCAGTTCTTC

d_call: -
j_call: TRBJ1-1
v_call: TRBV5-6
clone_size: -
cdr3_aa: CASSLLREGAEAFF
cdr3_nt: TGTGCCAGCAGCCTGTTGCGGGAGGGAGCTGAAGCTTTCTTT

d_call: -
j_call: TRBJ1-4
v_call: TRBV11-2
clone_size: -
cdr3_aa: CASSPAGGYEKLFF
cdr3_nt: TGTGCCAGCAGCCCTGCGGGGGGTTATGAAAAACTGTTTTTT

d_call: -
j_call: TRBJ2-7
v_call: TRBV29-1
clone_size: -
cdr3_aa: CSVLLCPYEQYF
cdr3_nt: TGCAGCGTCCTCCTATGCCCCTACGAGCAGTACTTC

d_call: TRBD1
j_call: TRBJ1-1
v_call: TRBV4-2
clone_size: once
cdr3_aa: CASSQTGADTEAFF
cdr3_nt: TGTGCCAGCAGCCAAACAGGGGCCGACACTGAAGCTTTCTTT

d_call: TRBD1
j_call: TRBJ1-6
v_call: TRBV5-1
clone_size: once
cdr3_aa: CASSLHPSGQGVLSYNSPLHF
cdr3_nt: TGCGCCAGCAGCTTGCACCCTTCCGGACAGGGCGTACTCTCCTATAATTCACCCCTCCACTTT

d_call: -
j_call: TRBJ1-2
v_call: TRBV29-1
clone_size: -
cdr3_aa: CSVDGGFGYTF
cdr3_nt: TGCAGCGTTGACGGAGGGTTTGGCTACACCTTC

d_call: -
j_call: TRBJ2-7
v_call: TRBV6-5
clone_size: few
cdr3_aa: CASRRELYEQYF
cdr3_nt: TGTGCCAGCAGGCGGGAACTCTACGAGCAGTACTTC

d_call: -
j_call: TRBJ2-7
v_call: TRBV2
clone_size: once
cdr3_aa: CASRFAGPGGYEQYF
cdr3_nt: TGTGCCAGCAGGTTCGCAGGGCCCGGTGGCTACGAGCAGTACTTC

d_call: TRBD2
j_call: TRBJ2-1
v_call: TRBV2
clone_size: -
cdr3_aa: CASSFIAGDYNEQFF
cdr3_nt: TGTGCCAGCAGTTTCATAGCGGGGGACTACAATGAGCAGTTCTTC

d_call: -
j_call: TRBJ2-2
v_call: TRBV5-1
clone_size: once
cdr3_aa: CASSPPGQAANTGELFF
cdr3_nt: TGCGCCAGCAGCCCCCCAGGGCAGGCCGCGAACACCGGGGAGCTGTTTTTT

d_call: -
j_call: TRBJ1-1
v_call: TRBV5-4
clone_size: few
cdr3_aa: CASSLQGGTEAFF
cdr3_nt: TGTGCCAGCAGCTTGCAGGGAGGCACTGAAGCTTTCTTT

d_call: -
j_call: TRBJ1-2
v_call: TRBV11-2
clone_size: -
cdr3_aa: CASSSLYSGRDYGYTF
cdr3_nt: TGTGCCAGCAGCTCGTTATACTCGGGCAGGGACTATGGCTACACCTTC

d_call: -
j_call: TRBJ1-4
v_call: TRBV6-1
clone_size: -
cdr3_aa: CASSERTANEKLFF
cdr3_nt: TGTGCCAGCAGTGAAAGGACAGCTAATGAAAAACTGTTTTTT

d_call: TRBD1
j_call: TRBJ1-5
v_call: TRBV6-6
clone_size: -
cdr3_aa: CASSDSDRDDNQPQHF
cdr3_nt: TGTGCCAGCAGCGACTCCGACAGGGACGACAATCAGCCCCAGCATTTT

d_call: TRBD2
j_call: TRBJ2-2
v_call: TRBV5-1
clone_size: -
cdr3_aa: CASSLGLAGVTGELFF
cdr3_nt: TGCGCCAGCAGCTTGGGACTAGCGGGAGTTACCGGGGAGCTGTTTTTT